The entry below describes one T cell receptor beta chain. This sample stems from a study of blood T cell repertoires in COVID-19. At the level of the study: Material from acute and convalescent COVID-19 was sourced from the United States, Italy and Spain. Sources were T cells, B-cell-depleted T cells, or PBMCs; the material itself was cDNA or gDNA.

The CDR3 spans 12 residues. The V gene lost 8 bases and the J gene lost 8 bases, with 13 bases spanning the gap. Germline assignment: CDR1 LGHDT and CDR2 YNNKEL (reference sequence). As originally analysed: Reference gene primer amplification yielded estimated nucleated cell counts. The assay was immunoSEQ multiplex PCR, and TCRdb's table has in-frame clones only and misses some. Clonal size and the V and J genes are those of that table, whereas D and trimming came from the DNA. The sample contains about 98,000 clones, roughly 80% of which appear only once. This rearrangement joins TRBV3-1 (or the pseudogene TRBV3-2) to TRBJ2-4; possible D gene TRBD2, 5 bases. The clonotype originates from a woman of 80 years or more with acute or convalescent COVID-19. The source material was peripheral blood. CDR3 protein: CASGRTGDIQYF. DNA of the CDR3: TGTGCCAGCGGCAGGACCGGGGACATTCAGTACTTC.